This is a list of T cell receptor beta chains from one sample in a study of identical twins. TCRdb redid the calling of the 5' RACE reads with MiXCR, one entry per CDR3 protein. The sample includes a few hundred thousand distinct CDR3 sequences, 7.5% to 10% of them seen just once. A further study also used this sample, focusing on yellow fever vaccine responses in identical twins.

Sequencing was carried out using PBMCs. These TCRs come from a woman younger than 35 in good health. CDR3s leave out the opening cysteine and the closing phenylalanine or tryptophan.

j_gene: TRBJ1-4; v_gene: TRBV15; CDR3aa: ATSRRRQGNEKLF
j_gene: TRBJ2-7; v_gene: TRBV3-1; CDR3aa: ASSAGLNEQY
j_gene: TRBJ2-3; v_gene: TRBV20-1; CDR3aa: SARDFSRGLFTDTQY
j_gene: TRBJ2-3; v_gene: TRBV5-1; CDR3aa: ASSSSGFPGTDTQY
j_gene: TRBJ2-1; v_gene: TRBV2; CDR3aa: ASRNDGPSSYNEQF
j_gene: TRBJ2-7; v_gene: TRBV20-1; CDR3aa: SARDRGKSYEQY
j_gene: TRBJ2-6; v_gene: TRBV29-1; CDR3aa: SVVSPGEDRGANVLT
j_gene: TRBJ1-1; v_gene: TRBV6-1; CDR3aa: ASSLQGMSTEAF
j_gene: TRBJ2-4; v_gene: TRBV20-1; CDR3aa: SARASGIKNIQY
j_gene: TRBJ2-5; v_gene: TRBV20-1; CDR3aa: SAREGILGAQY
j_gene: TRBJ2-7; v_gene: TRBV2; CDR3aa: ASSAMDYEQY
j_gene: TRBJ2-1; v_gene: TRBV27; CDR3aa: ASSLGLAGTLSYNEQF
j_gene: TRBJ2-7; v_gene: TRBV6-2/TRBV6-3; CDR3aa: ASSYTGVYEQY
j_gene: TRBJ2-2; v_gene: TRBV27; CDR3aa: ASSFLAGVSGELF
j_gene: TRBJ2-1; v_gene: TRBV5-1; CDR3aa: ASSSGTSGGRSYNEQF
j_gene: TRBJ2-2; v_gene: TRBV3-1; CDR3aa: ASSRLAGAGELF
j_gene: TRBJ2-2; v_gene: TRBV6-2/TRBV6-3; CDR3aa: AGRTDTGELF
j_gene: TRBJ1-5; v_gene: TRBV20-1; CDR3aa: SARDHGQPQH
j_gene: TRBJ2-1; v_gene: TRBV7-8; CDR3aa: ASSFYGGRANEQF
j_gene: TRBJ2-1; v_gene: TRBV5-1; CDR3aa: ASSPATSGVPRSYNEQF
j_gene: TRBJ2-2; v_gene: TRBV6-2/TRBV6-3; CDR3aa: ASMGLAGPGELF
j_gene: TRBJ2-3; v_gene: TRBV10-3; CDR3aa: AISGTLFGRENTDTQY
j_gene: TRBJ2-2; v_gene: TRBV5-1; CDR3aa: ASSRRDIDTGELF
j_gene: TRBJ2-3; v_gene: TRBV12-3/TRBV12-4; CDR3aa: ASSPGTSGADTQY
j_gene: TRBJ2-2; v_gene: TRBV7-8; CDR3aa: ASSLAVENTGELF
j_gene: TRBJ2-3; v_gene: TRBV6-1; CDR3aa: ASSLDRVIDTQY